Shown below are 30 T cell receptor beta chains from a single sample sequenced in a study of Tregs in tolerant kidney transplant recipients. The assay was immunoSEQ multiplex PCR, and TCRdb's table has in-frame clones only and misses some. The table has roughly 250,000 clones, approximately 84% seen once. Source material: CD4+ T cells from blood. These receptor sequences come from a human donor in good health.

This chain joins TRBV19 and TRBJ1-1; D perhaps matches TRBD1 (5 bases). Germline CDR1 LNHDA, CDR2 SQIVND (reference sequence). The CDR3 totals 16 residues. V was trimmed by 3 bases and J by 1 base, leaving 15 bases between them. This CDR3 is CASSMGGLGANTEAFF. CDR3 in DNA: TGTGCCAGTAGTATGGGGGGTTTGGGAGCGAACACTGAAGCTTTCTTT.

This clone was seen just once. The V gene is TRBV2, the J gene TRBJ1-1; D not resolved. Per the germline V gene, CDR1 is SNHLY and CDR2 is FYNNEI. Trimming stripped 4 bases from V and 1 base from J, with 10 bases between. The CDR3 length is 14 residues. CDR3 amino acids: CASSVEMGNTEAFF. The CDR3 DNA reads TGTGCCAGCAGTGTTGAGATGGGGAACACTGAAGCTTTCTTT.

The chain carries TRBV7-6 and TRBJ1-4; weak D call: TRBD1 (6 bases). Germline assignment: CDR1 SGHVS and CDR2 FNYEAQ. There are 16 residues in the CDR3. The ends were cut back, 3 bases at V and 3 bases at J, with 14 bases in the middle. The CDR3 here is CASSFPPGGSNEKLFF. For the CDR3, the DNA is TGTGCCAGCAGCTTCCCCCCGGGGGGCTCTAATGAAAAACTGTTTTTT.

The chain uses TRBV2 and TRBJ1-5; D not resolved. V lost 6 bases, J lost 1 base, and 16 bases lay in between. This CDR3 has 16 residues. Germline CDR1 reads SNHLY; CDR2 reads FYNNEI. The CDR3 loop is CASSATTLGSNQPQHF. The CDR3 DNA reads as TGTGCCAGCAGCGCGACAACGCTGGGGAGCAATCAGCCCCAGCATTTT.

The gene calls are TRBV19 and TRBJ1-5, with unresolved D. V lost 5 bases, J lost 1 base, and 6 bases lay in between. The CDR3 has 13 residues. Germline assignment: CDR1 LNHDA and CDR2 SQIVND (reference sequence). The CDR3 nucleotides read TGTGCCAGTAGTGTGGCGAGCAATCAGCCCCAGCATTTT. This translates into CASSVASNQPQHF.

The J gene is TRBJ1-2, the V gene TRBV2, with 12 nucleotides matching TRBD1. The CDR3 length is 16 residues. After removal of 2 bases from V and 7 bases from J, the junction contained 8 bases not matched to a gene. Per the germline V gene, CDR1 is SNHLY and CDR2 is FYNNEI. CDR3 DNA sequence: TGTGCCAGCAGTGAACGCGGGACAGGGGGCAAGGGTGGCTACACCTTC. Amino acid sequence: CASSERGTGGKGGYTF.

CDR3 DNA sequence: TGTGCCAGCAGCTTAGGAACGAACTATGGCTACACCTTC. Amino acids: CASSLGTNYGYTF. J is TRBJ1-2 and V is TRBV7-6, with no clear D. Germline CDR1 is SGHVS and CDR2 is FNYEAQ. Trimming took 1 base from V and 2 from J, leaving 5 bases between them. This CDR3 comprises 13 residues.

CDR3 bases: TGTGCCAGCAGCCCCGGGTTTGGAAACACCATATATTTT. Protein product: CASSPGFGNTIYF. The chain joins TRBV16 to TRBJ1-3; no clear D. Germline V CDR1 and CDR2: KGHSY, FQNENV. Between the trimmed V and J ends, which lost 4 bases and 3 bases, there was a span of 7 bases. The CDR3 extends over 13 amino acids.

This rearrangement joins TRBV19 to TRBJ2-7, with a possible D match to TRBD1 (6 bases). The CDR3 covers 16 residues. V dropped 4 bases and J dropped 0 bases, with 16 bases sitting between them. Germline V gives CDR1 LNHDA, CDR2 SQIVND (reference sequence). The CDR3 loop is CASSTSGTPFSYEQYF. The CDR3 DNA is TGTGCCAGTAGTACCTCCGGGACACCCTTCTCCTACGAGCAGTACTTC.

The J gene is TRBJ2-3, the V gene TRBV6-1; D may be TRBD2 (6 bases). Germline V CDR1 and CDR2: MNHNS, SASEGT. V dropped 4 bases and J dropped 3 bases, with 14 bases sitting between them. The CDR3 has 15 residues. In DNA, the CDR3 is TGTGCCAGCAGTGCCTCCGGGACTCTTACAGATACGCAGTATTTT. It yields the protein CASSASGTLTDTQYF.

This clone was seen just once. This chain connects TRBV5-8 to TRBJ1-2, with D perhaps TRBD1 (5 bases). V gave up 3 bases and J gave up 2 bases, with 8 bases separating them. Germline V gives CDR1 SGHTS, CDR2 YDEGEE. The CDR3 runs to 13 residues. DNA for the CDR3: TGTGCCAGCAGCTGGGGGGGAAACTATGGCTACACCTTC. It yields the protein CASSWGGNYGYTF.

This clone was observed once. The V call is TRBV6-5, the J call TRBJ1-6, with D hard to call. The CDR3 covers 12 residues. CDR1 and CDR2 from the germline V gene are MNHEY and SVGAGI. The germline V and J ends were trimmed by 4 bases and 7 bases, with 5 bases remaining between them. In nucleotides, the CDR3 is TGTGCCAGCAGTTTCGGGAATTCACCCCTCCACTTT. Protein product: CASSFGNSPLHF.

The rearrangement uses TRBV7-3 and TRBJ2-7; a possible D gene is TRBD2 (7 bases). This CDR3 spans 14 amino acids. CDR1 is SGHTA, CDR2 FQGTGA, per germline. The V and J ends lost 5 bases and 7 bases respectively, with 18 bases between them. The CDR3 nucleotides are TGTGCCAGCAGCCCCTCGGCGGGGGCGGGGGAGCAGTACTTC. Its translation is CASSPSAGAGEQYF.

The chain combines TRBV15 with TRBJ2-1; no firm D call. This CDR3 comprises 14 residues. Germline CDR1 reads LNHNV; CDR2 reads YYDKDF (reference sequence). Trimming left V 0 bases short and J 14 bases short, with 17 bases between. The CDR3 DNA is TGTGCCACCAGCAGAGACCCTCAACACGGATCGGAGTTCTTC. Protein sequence: CATSRDPQHGSEFF.

V usage is TRBV11-2 and J usage is TRBJ2-7, with 8 nucleotides matching TRBD1. The germline V gene encodes CDR1 SGHAT and CDR2 FQNNGV. The ends lost 0 bases at V and 4 bases at J; junction bases unmatched: 5. CDR3 length: 15 amino acids. The CDR3 here is CASSLERQGRYEQYF. CDR3 sequence (DNA): TGTGCCAGCAGCTTAGAGAGACAGGGGCGTTACGAGCAGTACTTC.

V gene TRBV29-1 combines with J gene TRBJ1-5; weak D call: TRBD1 (5 bases). The CDR3 is 13 residues long. V was shortened by 4 bases and J by 3 bases, with 10 bases between the two germline ends. Germline lookup yields CDR1 SQVTM and CDR2 ANQGSEA. For the CDR3, the DNA is TGCAGCGTTGGGGGCAGCCTCAATCAGCCCCAGCATTTT. Translation: CSVGGSLNQPQHF.

This chain connects TRBV6-1 to TRBJ1-2; no reliable D call. Trimming removed 6 bases at V and 8 bases at J, with 13 bases between. This CDR3 region has 12 residues. Germline loops: CDR1 MNHNS, CDR2 SASEGT. In DNA, the CDR3 is TGTGCCAGCAGACTCGAACCAGTGGGCTACACCTTC. Protein sequence: CASRLEPVGYTF.

V usage is TRBV7-3 and J usage is TRBJ1-3; tentatively, D is TRBD1 (5 bases). V was pared by 5 bases and J by 0 bases, with 26 bases between. CDR1 is SGHTA, CDR2 FQGTGA, per germline. This CDR3 is 20 amino acids long. The CDR3: CASSRVGAGYRATSGNTIYF. The CDR3 DNA follows: TGTGCCAGCAGCCGTGTAGGGGCAGGGTACCGAGCGACCTCTGGAAACACCATATATTTT.

The gene calls are TRBV5-1 and TRBJ1-3, with D possibly TRBD1 on 5 matching bases. Germline-derived CDR1 and CDR2 are SGHRS and YFSETQ. The CDR3 consists of 13 residues. V was pared by 4 bases and J by 4 bases, with 9 bases between. The CDR3 is CASSKTDGNTIYF. CDR3 coding DNA: TGCGCCAGCAGCAAGACAGACGGAAACACCATATATTTT.

The chain links TRBV7-9 to TRBJ1-5; the D gene is possibly TRBD1 (5 bases). Germline V gene sequence: CDR1 SEHNR, CDR2 FQNEAQ (reference sequence). The germline V and J ends were trimmed by 1 base and 1 base, with 17 bases remaining between them. This CDR3 contains 18 residues. The CDR3 sequence is CASSLVWGGEASNQPQHF. The CDR3, as DNA: TGTGCCAGCAGCTTAGTTTGGGGAGGGGAGGCGAGCAATCAGCCCCAGCATTTT.

The chain links TRBV25-1 to TRBJ2-7; D could derive from TRBD1 or TRBD2 (5 bases each). V shed 4 bases and J shed 3 bases, with 25 bases lying between them. Germline CDR1 reads MGHDK; CDR2 reads SYGVNS. CDR3 size: 18 residues. Here the CDR3 reads CASSATGTDVFSIYEQYF. CDR3 nucleotides: TGTGCCAGCAGTGCAACCGGGACGGACGTTTTTTCCATCTACGAGCAGTACTTC.

The chain links TRBV7-2 to TRBJ2-5, with D possibly matching TRBD1 (6 bases). CDR1 is SGHTA and CDR2 is FQGNSA in the germline V gene. V lost 0 bases, J lost 5 bases, and 10 bases lay in between. The CDR3 consists of 14 residues. CDR3 bases: TGTGCCAGCAGCTTAGCGGGGGCGTGGGAGACCCAGTACTTC. This gives the protein CASSLAGAWETQYF. The entire variable domain, with the rest obtained from reference TRBV7-2 and TRBJ2-5, is as follows: GAGVSQSPSNKVTEKGKDVELRCDPISGHTALYWYRQSLGQGLEFLIYFQGNSAPDKSGLPSDRFSAERTGGSVSTLTIQRTQQEDSAVYLCASSLAGAWETQYFGPGTRLLVL.

The chain recombines TRBV9 with TRBJ2-7, with a possible D match to TRBD2 (5 bases). CDR3 size: 16 residues. Germline assignment: CDR1 SGDLS and CDR2 YYNGEE. V shed 0 bases and J shed 0 bases, with 13 bases lying between them. The CDR3 nucleotides are TGTGCCAGCAGCGTAGTTTTGTGGGAGCCCTCCTACGAGCAGTACTTC. It yields the protein CASSVVLWEPSYEQYF.

The gene calls are TRBV30 and TRBJ2-7, with 9 bases identical to TRBD2. The CDR3 extends over 14 amino acids. Germline values: CDR1 GTSNPN, CDR2 SVGIG (reference sequence). V dropped 0 bases and J dropped 9; count of bases not matched to a gene: 9. CDR3 loop: CAWSVTAGGLAQYF. The CDR3 nucleotides are TGTGCCTGGAGTGTAACGGCGGGGGGGCTCGCGCAGTACTTC.

The chain links TRBV11-2 to TRBJ2-7; D is perhaps TRBD1 or TRBD2 (5 bases each). CDR1 and CDR2 from the germline V gene are SGHAT and FQNNGV. V lost 5 bases, J lost 4 bases, and 18 bases lay in between. The CDR3 has 15 amino acids. The CDR3 sequence: CASSKGVAGTYEQYF. The CDR3 coding sequence is TGTGCCAGCAGCAAAGGGGTGGCAGGGACGTACGAGCAGTACTTC.

The genes are TRBV2 and TRBJ2-7, with D possibly matching TRBD2 (5 bases). V was shortened by 8 bases and J by 3 bases, with 20 bases between the two germline ends. The CDR3 covers 15 residues. Germline CDR1 SNHLY, CDR2 FYNNEI. The CDR3 loop reads CASSPREGTLYEQYF. CDR3 nucleotides: TGTGCCAGCTCTCCTAGAGAGGGTACACTCTACGAGCAGTACTTC.

The rearrangement uses TRBV5-1 and TRBJ2-5, with no clear D. The germline V gene has CDR1 SGHRS and CDR2 YFSETQ. Trimming removed 4 bases from V and 2 bases from J, with 9 bases in between. This CDR3 comprises 13 residues. This chain's CDR3 is CASSPLGQETQYF. CDR3 nucleotide sequence: TGCGCCAGCAGCCCTCTAGGACAAGAGACCCAGTACTTC.

This chain connects TRBV5-4 to TRBJ1-3; D perhaps matches TRBD1 (6 bases). CDR1 and CDR2 (germline): SGHNT, YYREEE (reference sequence). The CDR3 sequence is 16 residues long. V was trimmed by 3 bases and J by 0 bases, leaving 13 bases between them. The CDR3 nucleotides read TGTGCCAGCAGCTCGAGACAGGCGAACTCTGGAAACACCATATATTTT. Protein: CASSSRQANSGNTIYF.

This rearrangement joins TRBV7-9 to TRBJ2-5; TRBD2 matches at 7 bases. Germline CDR1 SEHNR, CDR2 FQNEAQ (reference sequence). Trimming at V came to 4 bases and at J to 1 base, leaving 6 bases not matched to a gene. The CDR3 is 15 amino acids. The CDR3 reads CASSSPGGGQETQYF. CDR3 nucleotides: TGTGCCAGCAGCTCCCCCGGCGGGGGCCAAGAGACCCAGTACTTC.

In this sample, this clone turned up a few times. The CDR3 DNA is TGTGCCTGGAGAGTAGCGGGGGCGGTCACCGGGGAGCTGTTTTTT. Its protein is CAWRVAGAVTGELFF. The chain joins TRBV30 to TRBJ2-2, with 9 bases fitting TRBD2. This CDR3 has 15 residues. Losses at the gene ends were 3 bases for V and 4 bases for J; bases not matched to a gene: 6. Germline CDR1 and CDR2: GTSNPN and SVGIG (reference sequence).